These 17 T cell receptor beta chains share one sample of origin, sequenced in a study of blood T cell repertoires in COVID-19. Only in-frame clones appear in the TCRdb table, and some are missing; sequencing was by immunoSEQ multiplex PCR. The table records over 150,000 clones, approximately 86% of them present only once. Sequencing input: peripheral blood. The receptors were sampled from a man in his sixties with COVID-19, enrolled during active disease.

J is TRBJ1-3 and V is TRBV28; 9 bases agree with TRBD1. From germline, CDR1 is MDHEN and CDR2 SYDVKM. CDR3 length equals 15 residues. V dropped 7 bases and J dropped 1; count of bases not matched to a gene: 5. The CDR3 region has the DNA TGTGCCAGCACAAAGGGACAGGGTTCTGGAAACACCATATATTTT. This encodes CASTKGQGSGNTIYF.

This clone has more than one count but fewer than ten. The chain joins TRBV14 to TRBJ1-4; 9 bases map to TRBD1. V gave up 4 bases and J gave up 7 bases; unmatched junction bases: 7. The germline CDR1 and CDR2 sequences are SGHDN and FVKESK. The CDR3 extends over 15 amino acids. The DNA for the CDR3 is TGTGCCAGCAGCCTATCCGGGACAGGGATTGAAAAACTGTTTTTT. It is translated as CASSLSGTGIEKLFF.

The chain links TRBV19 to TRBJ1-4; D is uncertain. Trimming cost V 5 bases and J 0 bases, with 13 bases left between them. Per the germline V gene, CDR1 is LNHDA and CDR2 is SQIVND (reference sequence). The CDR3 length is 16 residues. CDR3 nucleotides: TGTGCCAGTAGTCCAACGTCACTTGCAACTAATGAAAAACTGTTTTTT. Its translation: CASSPTSLATNEKLFF.

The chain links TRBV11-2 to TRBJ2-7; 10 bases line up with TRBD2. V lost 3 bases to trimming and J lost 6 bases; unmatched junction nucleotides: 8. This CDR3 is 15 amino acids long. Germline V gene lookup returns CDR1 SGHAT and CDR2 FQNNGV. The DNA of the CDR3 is TGTGCCAGCAGCTTGGCTAGCGGGGGTTCCGGCGAGCAGTACTTC. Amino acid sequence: CASSLASGGSGEQYF.

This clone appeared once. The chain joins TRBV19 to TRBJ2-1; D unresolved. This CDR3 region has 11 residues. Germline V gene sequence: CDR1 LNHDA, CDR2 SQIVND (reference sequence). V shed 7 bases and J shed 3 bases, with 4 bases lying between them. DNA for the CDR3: TGTGCCAGTACCTACTACAATGAGCAGTTCTTC. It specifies CASTYYNEQFF.

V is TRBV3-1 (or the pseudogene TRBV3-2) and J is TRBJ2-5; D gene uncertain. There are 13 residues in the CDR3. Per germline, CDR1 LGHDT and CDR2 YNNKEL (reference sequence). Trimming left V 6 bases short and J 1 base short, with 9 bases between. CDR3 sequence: CASSHRAQETQYF. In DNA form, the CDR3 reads TGTGCCAGCAGTCACAGAGCCCAAGAGACCCAGTACTTC.

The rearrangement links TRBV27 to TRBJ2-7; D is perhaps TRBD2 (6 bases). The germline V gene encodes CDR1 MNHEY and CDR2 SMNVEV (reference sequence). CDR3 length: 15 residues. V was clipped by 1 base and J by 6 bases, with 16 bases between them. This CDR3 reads CASSLYIVGLGEQYF. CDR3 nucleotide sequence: TGTGCCAGCAGTTTATACATCGTGGGACTCGGCGAGCAGTACTTC.

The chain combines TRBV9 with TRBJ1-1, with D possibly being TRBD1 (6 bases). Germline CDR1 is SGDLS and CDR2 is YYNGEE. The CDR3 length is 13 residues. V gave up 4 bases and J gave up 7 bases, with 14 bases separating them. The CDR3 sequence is CASSPRMDSEAFF. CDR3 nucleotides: TGTGCCAGCAGCCCCCGCATGGACAGTGAAGCTTTCTTT.

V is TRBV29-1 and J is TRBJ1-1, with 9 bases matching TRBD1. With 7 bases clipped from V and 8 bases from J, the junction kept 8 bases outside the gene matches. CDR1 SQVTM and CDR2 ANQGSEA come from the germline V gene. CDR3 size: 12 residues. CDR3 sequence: CSGQGVGWEAFF. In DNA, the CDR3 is TGCAGCGGACAGGGGGTGGGGTGGGAAGCTTTCTTT.

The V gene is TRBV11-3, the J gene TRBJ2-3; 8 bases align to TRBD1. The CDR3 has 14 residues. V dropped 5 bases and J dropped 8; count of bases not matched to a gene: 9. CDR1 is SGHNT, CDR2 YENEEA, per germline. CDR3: CASSPTTGAGTQYF. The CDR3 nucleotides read TGTGCCAGCAGCCCTACGACAGGGGCGGGTACGCAGTATTTT.

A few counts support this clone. The CDR3 bases are TGTGCCAGTAGTAAGACAGCGAACTATGGCTACACCTTC. Amino acid sequence: CASSKTANYGYTF. V gene TRBV19 combines with J gene TRBJ1-2, with D possibly TRBD1 on 5 matching bases. The CDR3 length is 13 residues. V was pared by 4 bases and J by 2 bases, with 8 bases between. The germline gives CDR1 LNHDA, CDR2 SQIVND (reference sequence).

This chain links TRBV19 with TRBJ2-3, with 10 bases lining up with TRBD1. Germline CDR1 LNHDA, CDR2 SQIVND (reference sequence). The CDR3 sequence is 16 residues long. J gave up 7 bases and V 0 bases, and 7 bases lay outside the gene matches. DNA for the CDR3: TGTGCCAGTAGTATAGATGATCGGACAGGGGGAAATACGCAGTATTTT. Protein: CASSIDDRTGGNTQYF.

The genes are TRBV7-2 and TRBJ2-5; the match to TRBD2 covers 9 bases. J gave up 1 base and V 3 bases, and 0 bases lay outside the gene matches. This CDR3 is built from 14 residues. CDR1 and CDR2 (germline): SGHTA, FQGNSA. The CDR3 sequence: CASSFSGSQETQYF. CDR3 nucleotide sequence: TGTGCCAGCAGCTTTAGCGGGAGCCAAGAGACCCAGTACTTC. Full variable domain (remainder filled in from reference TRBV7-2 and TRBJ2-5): GAGVSQSPSNKVTEKGKDVELRCDPISGHTALYWYRQSLGQGLEFLIYFQGNSAPDKSGLPSDRFSAERTGGSVSTLTIQRTQQEDSAVYLCASSFSGSQETQYFGPGTRLLVL.

The CDR3, as DNA: TGTGCCAGCTCACCACCACAGGACAGAACCAAAAACATTCAGTACTTC. Its protein is CASSPPQDRTKNIQYF. The rearrangement joins TRBV18 to TRBJ2-4; TRBD1 might be the D (6 bases). The CDR3 runs to 16 residues. V dropped 0 bases and J dropped 2 bases, with 11 bases sitting between them. Germline-derived CDR1 and CDR2 are KGHSH and LQKENI.

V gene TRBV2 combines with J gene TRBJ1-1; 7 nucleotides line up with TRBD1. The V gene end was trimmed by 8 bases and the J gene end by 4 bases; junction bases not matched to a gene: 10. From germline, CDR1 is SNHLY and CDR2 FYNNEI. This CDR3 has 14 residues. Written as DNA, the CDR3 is TGTGCCAGCGAACTAGAAGGGGGCACCACTGAAGCTTTCTTT. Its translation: CASELEGGTTEAFF.

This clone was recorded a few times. The CDR3 region is CSAVTLNTEAFF. The CDR3 region has the DNA TGCAGCGCCGTCACACTGAACACTGAAGCTTTCTTT. The chain employs TRBV29-1 and TRBJ1-1; D uncertain. The V end lost 7 bases, the J end lost 0 bases, and 9 bases lay between the germline ends. The CDR3 has 12 residues. From germline, CDR1 is SQVTM and CDR2 ANQGSEA.

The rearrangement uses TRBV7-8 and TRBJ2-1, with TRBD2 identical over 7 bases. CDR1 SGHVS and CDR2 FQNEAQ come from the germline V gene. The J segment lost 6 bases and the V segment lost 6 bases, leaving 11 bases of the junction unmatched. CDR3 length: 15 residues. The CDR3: CASRKSGMGSNEQFF. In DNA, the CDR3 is TGTGCCAGCAGGAAAAGCGGGATGGGCTCCAATGAGCAGTTCTTC.